The 23 T cell receptor beta chains below all came from one sample that was sequenced in a study of cytomegalovirus exposure and HLA in healthy donors (dated by TCRdb to about 2017). The library was produced with the immunoSEQ multiplex PCR assay. For the multiplex PCR, a mixture combining 60 forward primers for TCR Vbeta segments and 13 reverse primers for TCR Jbeta segments was used. TCRdb's version of the immuneACCESS table is confined to in-frame rearrangements and falls short of the full clone set. An unresolved V gene accounts for under half of the shortfall where checked; the remainder is of unknown origin. Across this sample there are under 150,000 clones, with over 75% seen only once. The biggest ten clones account for less than 3% of the sample. The specimen was PBMCs. The receptors were gathered from a male donor in good health and CMV-seronegative.

This clone has only one observation. The chain employs TRBV20-1 and TRBJ2-7; D unresolved. The V gene's germline CDR1 is DFQATT and CDR2 SNEGSKA (reference sequence). The V gene lost 5 bases and the J gene lost 0 bases, with 5 bases spanning the gap. CDR3 length: 11 residues. The CDR3 nucleotides read TGCAGTGCTTTTAGCTCCTACGAGCAGTACTTC. Protein sequence: CSAFSSYEQYF.

This chain links TRBV5-4 with TRBJ2-1; D remains unclear. The CDR3 sequence is 15 residues long. Germline CDR1 is SGHNT and CDR2 is YYREEE (reference sequence). V lost 4 bases, J lost 0 bases, and 11 bases lay in between. The CDR3, as DNA: TGTGCCAGCAGCGTGGATGCTAGCTCCTACAATGAGCAGTTCTTC. Its translation: CASSVDASSYNEQFF. Drawing the rest from reference TRBV5-4 and TRBJ2-1, the complete variable domain is ETGVTQSPTHLIKTRGQQVTLRCSSQSGHNTVSWYQQALGQGPQFIFQYYREEENGRGNFPPRFSGLQFPNYSSELNVNALELDDSALYLCASSVDASSYNEQFFGPGTRLTVL.

The count of this clone is one. The CDR3, as DNA: TGTGCCTGTTGTCAGGATACGCAGTATTTT. Its protein is CACCQDTQYF. The gene calls are TRBV30 and TRBJ2-3; no firm D call. V lost 6 bases to trimming and J lost 6 bases, with 7 bases between them. The CDR3 loop spans 10 amino acids. Germline CDR1 and CDR2: GTSNPN and SVGIG (reference sequence).

CDR3 amino acids: CASSAWTGNEQYF. DNA for the CDR3: TGTGCCAGCAGCGCTTGGACAGGGAACGAGCAGTACTTC. This chain links TRBV14 with TRBJ2-7; 8 nucleotides align to TRBD1. Germline trimming cut 5 bases from V and 5 bases from J; bases unmatched to any gene: 5. The length of the CDR3 is 13 residues. Germline assignment: CDR1 SGHDN and CDR2 FVKESK.

Only one count was recorded for this clone. V and J are TRBV5-5 and TRBJ1-2; 8 nucleotides agree with TRBD1. V trimming: 4 bases; J trimming: 6 bases; junction bases outside the gene matches: 5. In germline, CDR1 is SGHKS, CDR2 YYEKEE (reference sequence). The CDR3 totals 13 residues. The CDR3 DNA follows: TGTGCCAGCAGCCAGGGACAGGAGGATGGCTACACCTTC. This gives the protein CASSQGQEDGYTF.

This chain uses TRBV7-2 with TRBJ2-3, with D possibly TRBD2 on 5 matching bases. Per germline, CDR1 SGHTA and CDR2 FQGNSA. This CDR3 is built from 14 residues. Trimming cost V 7 bases and J 2 bases, with 13 bases left between them. This CDR3 reads CASTLDVNTDTQYF. The CDR3 DNA sequence: TGTGCCAGCACACTAGACGTCAACACAGATACGCAGTATTTT.

The chain recombines TRBV11-2 with TRBJ2-3, with TRBD2 identical over 15 bases. Germline lookup yields CDR1 SGHAT and CDR2 FQNNGV. V trimming: 5 bases; J trimming: 6 bases; junction bases outside the gene matches: 3. This CDR3 spans 15 amino acids. Here the CDR3 DNA reads TGTGCCAGCAGCATAGGGACTAGCGGGAGGGATACGCAGTATTTT. Its protein is CASSIGTSGRDTQYF.

The V gene is TRBV4-1, the J gene TRBJ2-3; 9 bases match TRBD2. Trimming took 2 bases from V and 2 from J; bases not matched to a gene: 17. The CDR3 totals 20 residues. CDR1 is MGHRA and CDR2 is YSYEKL in the germline V gene. The CDR3 nucleotides are TGCGCCAGCAGCCAACCCGGGACACATAGCGGGAGCCCCTCCACAGATACGCAGTATTTT. As protein: CASSQPGTHSGSPSTDTQYF.

V usage is TRBV11-3 and J usage is TRBJ2-3, with 8 positions matching TRBD2. Unmatched junction bases numbered 6, after V lost 4 bases and J lost 3 bases. The CDR3 is made up of 15 amino acids. CDR1 is SGHNT, CDR2 YENEEA, per germline. The CDR3 DNA is TGTGCCAGCAGCTCCAGCGGGAGTCCAACAGATACGCAGTATTTT. Translated: CASSSSGSPTDTQYF.

The chain carries TRBV18 and TRBJ1-4; TRBD1 aligns across 8 bases. In germline, CDR1 is KGHSH, CDR2 LQKENI. CDR3 size: 14 residues. The V segment lost 3 bases and the J segment 8 bases; nucleotides outside the gene matches: 5. The DNA for the CDR3 is TGTGCCAGCTCACCGGCAGGGGGCGCGGAAAAACTGTTTTTT. Amino acids: CASSPAGGAEKLFF.

The rearrangement uses TRBV7-3 and TRBJ1-1; TRBD1 matches at 9 bases. V lost 5 bases and J lost 5; bases outside the gene matches: 6. Germline CDR1 reads SGHTA; CDR2 reads FQGTGA. The CDR3 is 14 amino acids. The CDR3 here is CASSPGQGITEAFF. In DNA, the CDR3 is TGTGCCAGCAGCCCTGGACAGGGGATTACTGAAGCTTTCTTT.

This clone showed up just once. V usage is TRBV4-1 and J usage is TRBJ2-7; TRBD1 might be the D (6 bases). Germline lookup yields CDR1 MGHRA and CDR2 YSYEKL. The length of the CDR3 is 14 residues. Trimming removed 2 bases at V and 0 bases at J, with 8 bases between. CDR3 coding DNA: TGCGCCAGCAGCCAACAGGGGAGCTCCTACGAGCAGTACTTC. It yields the protein CASSQQGSSYEQYF.

The chain has TRBV4-3 and TRBJ2-7, with TRBD1 identical over 12 bases. The CDR3 is 15 amino acids. Trimming at V came to 4 bases and at J to 5 bases, leaving 6 bases not matched to a gene. Germline loops: CDR1 LGHNA, CDR2 YSLEER. The CDR3 sequence: CASSPTGTGGHEQYF. The CDR3 DNA reads as TGCGCCAGCAGCCCGACCGGGACAGGGGGCCACGAGCAGTACTTC.

The chain employs TRBV5-8 and TRBJ1-4, with D possibly being TRBD1 (5 bases). V dropped 4 bases and J dropped 10 bases, with 8 bases sitting between them. Germline V gives CDR1 SGHTS, CDR2 YDEGEE. The CDR3 has 11 residues. This CDR3 reads CASSTDRKLFF. In nucleotides, the CDR3 is TGTGCCAGCAGCACTGACAGAAAACTGTTTTTT.

The chain has TRBV11-2 and TRBJ2-7; D is possibly TRBD1 (6 bases). This CDR3 has 14 residues. CDR1 is SGHAT and CDR2 is FQNNGV in the germline V gene. The V end was cut by 8 bases, the J end by 0 bases, with 14 bases between. The DNA for the CDR3 is TGTGCCAGCGTCCGGGACAAGTTCTCCTACGAGCAGTACTTC. Its translation: CASVRDKFSYEQYF.

The chain recombines TRBV5-6 with TRBJ1-6; D perhaps matches TRBD1 (6 bases). V was pared by 4 bases and J by 0 bases, with 14 bases between. CDR3 length equals 17 residues. CDR1 is SGHDT and CDR2 is YYEEEE in the germline V gene. The CDR3 DNA follows: TGTGCCAGCAGCAAAGGAGAGGGGGACTCCTATAATTCACCCCTCCACTTT. The encoded protein is CASSKGEGDSYNSPLHF.

The chain couples TRBV4-3 to TRBJ1-2; TRBD1 is a possible D gene (6 bases). V was shortened by 4 bases and J by 4 bases, with 16 bases between the two germline ends. CDR1 is LGHNA and CDR2 is YSLEER in the germline V gene. The CDR3 contains 15 residues. The CDR3 sequence: CASSPGGGISYGYTF. CDR3 in DNA: TGCGCCAGCAGCCCGGGAGGGGGGATCTCCTATGGCTACACCTTC.

The chain couples TRBV15 to TRBJ2-7; the match to TRBD1 covers 10 bases. CDR1 is LNHNV and CDR2 is YYDKDF in the germline V gene (reference sequence). This CDR3 comprises 14 residues. Germline trimming cut 5 bases from V and 0 bases from J; bases unmatched to any gene: 1. The CDR3 spells CATSRDRGSYEQYF. CDR3 DNA: TGTGCCACCAGCCGGGACAGGGGCTCCTACGAGCAGTACTTC.

The chain joins TRBV7-3 to TRBJ2-5, with TRBD2 matching over 7 bases. Germline loops: CDR1 SGHTA, CDR2 FQGTGA. This CDR3 region has 13 residues. The trim removed 4 bases at V and 3 bases at J, leaving 2 bases unmatched. The CDR3 bases are TGTGCCAGCAGCTACCGGGGGGAAGAGACCCAGTACTTC. This translates into CASSYRGEETQYF.

This clone was found once. V is TRBV5-6 and J is TRBJ2-7; D unresolved. This CDR3 is 13 amino acids long. Trimming stripped 2 bases from V and 0 bases from J, with 6 bases between. Germline CDR1 SGHDT, CDR2 YYEEEE. This CDR3 is CASSLSISYEQYF. The CDR3 DNA is TGTGCCAGCAGCTTAAGCATCTCCTACGAGCAGTACTTC.

The chain recombines TRBV5-1 with TRBJ2-3; 7 bases match TRBD2. V lost 2 bases to trimming and J lost 2 bases; unmatched junction nucleotides: 2. There are 14 residues in the CDR3. CDR1 SGHRS and CDR2 YFSETQ come from the germline V gene. The CDR3 DNA reads TGCGCCAGCAGCTTTCTAGCGGACACAGATACGCAGTATTTT. Encoded protein: CASSFLADTDTQYF.

The chain uses TRBV30 and TRBJ2-5, with 8 bases aligning to TRBD2. CDR1 and CDR2 from the germline V gene are GTSNPN and SVGIG (reference sequence). The length of the CDR3 is 15 residues. After removal of 1 base from V and 1 base from J, the junction contained 5 bases not matched to a gene. The CDR3, as DNA: TGTGCCTGGAGTGGGCTAGCGGGCCCCCAAGAGACCCAGTACTTC. Its protein is CAWSGLAGPQETQYF.

The chain is built from TRBV9 and TRBJ2-3, with D perhaps TRBD1 (6 bases). The CDR3 has 17 residues. V was trimmed by 4 bases and J by 2 bases, leaving 20 bases between them. Germline assignment: CDR1 SGDLS and CDR2 YYNGEE. Written as DNA, the CDR3 is TGTGCCAGCAGCTTAACTATCAGGGGCTCCACCACAGATACGCAGTATTTT. The encoded protein is CASSLTIRGSTTDTQYF.